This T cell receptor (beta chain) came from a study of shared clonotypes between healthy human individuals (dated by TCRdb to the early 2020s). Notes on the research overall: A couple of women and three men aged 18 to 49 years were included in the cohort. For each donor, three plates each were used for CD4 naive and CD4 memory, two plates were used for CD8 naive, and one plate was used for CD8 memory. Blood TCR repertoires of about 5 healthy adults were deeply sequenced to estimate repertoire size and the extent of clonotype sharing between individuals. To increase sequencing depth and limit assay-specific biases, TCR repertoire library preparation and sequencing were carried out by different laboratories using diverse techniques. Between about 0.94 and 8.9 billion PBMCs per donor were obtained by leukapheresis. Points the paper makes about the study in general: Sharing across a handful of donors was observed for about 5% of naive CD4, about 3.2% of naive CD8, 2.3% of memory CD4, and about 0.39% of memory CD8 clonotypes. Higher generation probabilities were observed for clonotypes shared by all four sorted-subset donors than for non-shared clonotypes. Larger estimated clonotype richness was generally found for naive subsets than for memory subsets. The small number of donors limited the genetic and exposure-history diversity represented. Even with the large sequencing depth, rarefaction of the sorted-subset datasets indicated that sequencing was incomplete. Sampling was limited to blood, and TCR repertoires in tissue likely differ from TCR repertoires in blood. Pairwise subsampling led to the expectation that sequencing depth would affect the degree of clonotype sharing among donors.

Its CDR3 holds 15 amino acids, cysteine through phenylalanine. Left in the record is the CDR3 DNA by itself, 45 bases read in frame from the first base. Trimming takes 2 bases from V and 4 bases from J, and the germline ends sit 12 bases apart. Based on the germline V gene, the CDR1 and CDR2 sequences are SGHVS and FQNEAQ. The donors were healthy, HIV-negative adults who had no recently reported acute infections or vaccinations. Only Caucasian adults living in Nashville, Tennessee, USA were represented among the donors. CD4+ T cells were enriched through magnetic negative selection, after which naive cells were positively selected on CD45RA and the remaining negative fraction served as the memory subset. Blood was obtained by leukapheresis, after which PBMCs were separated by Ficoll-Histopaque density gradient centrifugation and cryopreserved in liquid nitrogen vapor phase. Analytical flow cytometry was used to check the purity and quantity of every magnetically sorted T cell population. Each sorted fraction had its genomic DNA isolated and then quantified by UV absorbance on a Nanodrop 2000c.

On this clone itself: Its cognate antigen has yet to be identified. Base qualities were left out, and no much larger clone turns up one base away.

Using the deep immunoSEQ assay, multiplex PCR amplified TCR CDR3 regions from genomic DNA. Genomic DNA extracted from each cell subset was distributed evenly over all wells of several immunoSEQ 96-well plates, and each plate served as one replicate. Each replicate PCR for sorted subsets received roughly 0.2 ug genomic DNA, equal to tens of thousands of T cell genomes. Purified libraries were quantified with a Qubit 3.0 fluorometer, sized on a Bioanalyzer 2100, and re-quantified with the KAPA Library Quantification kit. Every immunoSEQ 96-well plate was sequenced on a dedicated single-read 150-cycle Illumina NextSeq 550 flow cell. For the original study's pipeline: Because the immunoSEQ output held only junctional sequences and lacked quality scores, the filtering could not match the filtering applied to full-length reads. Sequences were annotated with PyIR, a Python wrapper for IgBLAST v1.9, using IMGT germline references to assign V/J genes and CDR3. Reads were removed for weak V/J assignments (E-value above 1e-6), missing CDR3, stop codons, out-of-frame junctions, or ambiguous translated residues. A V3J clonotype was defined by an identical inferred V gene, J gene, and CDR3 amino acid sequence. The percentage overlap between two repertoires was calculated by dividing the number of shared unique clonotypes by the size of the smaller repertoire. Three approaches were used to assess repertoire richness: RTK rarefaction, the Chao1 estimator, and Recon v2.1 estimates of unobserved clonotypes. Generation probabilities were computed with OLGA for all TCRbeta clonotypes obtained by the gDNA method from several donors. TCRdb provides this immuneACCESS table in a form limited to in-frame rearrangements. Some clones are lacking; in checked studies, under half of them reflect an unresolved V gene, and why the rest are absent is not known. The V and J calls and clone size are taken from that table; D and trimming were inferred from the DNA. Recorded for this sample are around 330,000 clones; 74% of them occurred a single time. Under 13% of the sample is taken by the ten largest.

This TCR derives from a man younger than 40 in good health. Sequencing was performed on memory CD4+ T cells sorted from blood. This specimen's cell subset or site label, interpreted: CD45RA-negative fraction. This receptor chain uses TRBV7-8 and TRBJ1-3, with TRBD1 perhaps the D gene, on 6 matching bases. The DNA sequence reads TGTGCCAGCAGCTTACAGGGGAAGGTCGGAAACACCATATATTTT. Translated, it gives CASSLQGKVGNTIYF.